This record concerns one T cell receptor beta chain sequence. Produced via immunoSEQ multiplex PCR; TCRdb's table is partial and in-frame only. The table includes 100,000 to 150,000 clones, around 82% detected once. The V gene end was trimmed by 6 bases and the J gene end by 5 bases; junction bases not matched to a gene: 4. CDR1 is SGHTA, CDR2 FQGTGA, per germline. This CDR3 contains 15 residues. This entry is derived from a study of blood T cell repertoires in COVID-19. The sequence derives from a man older than 75 with active or convalescent COVID-19. Sequenced: peripheral blood. J is TRBJ2-3 and V is TRBV7-3, with 14 bases fitting TRBD2. CDR3 loop: CASRTSGGAGDTQYF. The CDR3 DNA reads as TGTGCCAGCAGGACTAGCGGGGGGGCCGGAGATACGCAGTATTTT.